Described below is a single T cell receptor beta chain sequence and its context. The antigen this receptor binds is unknown. Base-call qualities are not available, and no considerably larger clone is one nucleotide away. CDR1 and CDR2, looked up from the germline V gene, are SGHRS and YFSETQ. From the cysteine up to the phenylalanine, the CDR3 has a length of 15 residues. Only the CDR3 DNA is retained, 45 bases long and in frame from the first base. V has 0 bases trimmed and J has 7 bases trimmed; junction bases matching no gene number 4. The data are from a study of blood T cell repertoires in COVID-19 (dated by TCRdb to the early 2020s). The study in broad terms: Samples from collaborators originated in the United States, Italy and Spain and spanned both the acute and convalescent phases of COVID-19. The prospective study material was composed of cDNA or gDNA derived from T cells, B-cell-depleted T cells, or PBMCs. The dataset comprised deeply sampled blood TCRbeta repertoires from subjects exposed to, actively infected with, or recovered from COVID-19. The repertoires were released in a freely available public database intended as a resource for research on the immune response to SARS-CoV-2. The samples were drawn from the first 160 participants of the ongoing ImmuneRACE study and from about 1,200 subjects provided by 6 global collaborators. A de-identified subject ID, COVID-19 status, age in years and sex were almost always included in the sample metadata. Where available, HLA class I and class II types were taken from metadata supplied by the sample provider and were not determined by assay-based typing. The paper's findings and limits, for the study overall: The amount of clinical and demographic metadata varied by source and participant and was provided uncurated.

Each collaborating institution followed its own protocols to collect whole blood in K2EDTA tubes. For TCRbeta analysis, collaborators shipped samples as frozen whole blood, isolated PBMCs, or DNA extracted from either of those sample types. The immunoSEQ Assay, a bias-controlled multiplex PCR, was used to amplify TCRbeta CDR3 regions from genomic DNA. Processing in the source paper ran as follows. The number of nucleated cells in each sample was estimated from the amplification of reference gene primers within the assay. To quantify the absolute abundance of each unique TCRbeta CDR3 rearrangement, sequence reads were collapsed and filtered. For each sample, productive Simpson clonality was calculated as the square root of Simpson's diversity index across productive rearrangements. As stored in TCRdb, this immuneACCESS dataset retains in-frame rearrangements with V and J assigned. A fraction of the clones does not appear; measured against another copy, unresolved V genes explain less than half of the discrepancy, and the remainder lacks a known reason. V, J and clone size are taken as reported in that table, and D and trimming were inferred from the DNA itself. The sample includes some 89,000 clones, with over 60% observed a single time. Jointly, the top ten make up more than 6.5% of the sample.

Sample: peripheral blood. The sequence links TRBV5-1 to TRBJ2-1, with 10 central nucleotides matching TRBD1. The TCR comes from a man in his 70s with acute or convalescent COVID-19. The CDR3 amino acid sequence is: CASSLGGQGKNEQFF. The DNA reads as follows: TGCGCCAGCAGCTTGGGGGGACAGGGGAAAAATGAGCAGTTCTTC.